This T cell receptor beta chain stems from a study of blood T cell repertoires in COVID-19. Whole-study context: Collection of acute and convalescent COVID-19 samples took place in the United States, Italy and Spain. T cells, B-cell-depleted T cells, or PBMCs supplied cDNA or gDNA.

Seattle patients were enrolled during active infection and followed longitudinally. The V and J ends lost 4 bases and 2 bases respectively, with 12 bases between them. From germline, CDR1 is MGHRA and CDR2 YSYEKL. The CDR3 has 15 amino acids. Original processing methods: Cell counts per sample came from amplifying reference gene primers. Clones were read by immunoSEQ multiplex PCR, and TCRdb kept only the in-frame ones, dropping some. D and trimming come from the DNA, and the V and J calls and clone size come from that table. The profile covers about 310,000 clones, with 85% to 90% appearing a single time and about 1% taken by the ten largest.

V is TRBV4-1 and J is TRBJ1-3; perhaps TRBD1 as D (5 bases). The clonotype originates from a woman aged 40 to 50 with COVID-19, enrolled during active disease. The sample comprised peripheral blood. This CDR3 is CASSRQQDTGNTIYF. The CDR3 DNA sequence: TGCGCCAGCAGCCGGCAACAGGACACTGGAAACACCATATATTTT.